This TCR beta chain is from a study of vaccination effects on CD4 cells after COVID-19. On the study more broadly: Two-dose vaccination with either BNT162b2 or mRNA-1273 was given to the participants. General observations from the study: Late post-vaccination samples showed marked contraction of infection- and vaccine-induced clones. Recruitment yielded few convalescent patients, and the study had no early post-infection timepoints.

Germline CDR1 and CDR2: MNHEY and SVGAGI. The CDR3 has 14 residues. Trimming shortened V by 6 bases and J by 2 bases, and 11 bases separated the two germline ends. The protocol was immunoSEQ multiplex PCR, while the TCRdb copy is restricted to in-frame clones and leaves out a portion. Of tens of thousands of clones in the sample, approximately 71% were seen once. Viral peptide pools were used in the ViraFEST assay to expand antigen-specific CD4+ T cells, and sequencing came afterward. Subsequent to less than eleven days of culture, CD4+ T cells were isolated. Nucleocapsid antibodies stayed negative before and after vaccination, showing no earlier SARS-CoV-2 infection. On this clone itself: Its antigen is undetermined.

This TCR came from a human donor who received a COVID-19 vaccine. This rearrangement joins TRBV6-5 to TRBJ1-5, with unresolved D. Material: CD4+ T cells from PBMCs cultured with HCoV-OC43 spike peptides, obtained before COVID-19 vaccination. Described subset: HCoV-OC43 spike overlapping peptide pool stimulation. Written as DNA, the CDR3 is TGTGCCAGCAGACTAATCCAGGGCAATCAGCCCCAGCATTTT. It is translated as CASRLIQGNQPQHF.